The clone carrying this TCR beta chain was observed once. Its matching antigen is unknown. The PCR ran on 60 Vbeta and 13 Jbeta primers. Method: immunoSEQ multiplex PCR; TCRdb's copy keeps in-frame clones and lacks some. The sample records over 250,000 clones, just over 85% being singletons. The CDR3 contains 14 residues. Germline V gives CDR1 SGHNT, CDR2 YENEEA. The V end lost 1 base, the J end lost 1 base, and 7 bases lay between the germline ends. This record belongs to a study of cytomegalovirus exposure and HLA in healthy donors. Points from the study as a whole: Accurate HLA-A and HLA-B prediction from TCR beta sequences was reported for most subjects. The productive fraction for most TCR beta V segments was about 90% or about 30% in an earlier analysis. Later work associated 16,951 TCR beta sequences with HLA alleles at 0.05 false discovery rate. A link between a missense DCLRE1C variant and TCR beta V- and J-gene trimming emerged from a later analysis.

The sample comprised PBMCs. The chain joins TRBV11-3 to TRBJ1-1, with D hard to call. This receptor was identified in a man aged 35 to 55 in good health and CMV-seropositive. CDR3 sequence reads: CASSLGAGNTEAFF. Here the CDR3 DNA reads TGTGCCAGCAGCTTAGGGGCAGGGAACACTGAAGCTTTCTTT.